These 16 T cell receptor beta chains were sequenced from one sample in a study of cytomegalovirus exposure and HLA in healthy donors. The primer mix had 60 Vbeta and 13 Jbeta primers. Some clones are missing from TCRdb's copy, which holds only in-frame ones; the method was immunoSEQ multiplex PCR. The sample lists under 150,000 clones, around 73% seen once, with approximately 2.9% in the top ten. Sequencing was performed on PBMCs. The receptors shown here come from a human donor in good health.

The chain recombines TRBV4-3 with TRBJ2-2, with 11 positions matching TRBD2. V shed 2 bases, J shed 0 bases, and the junction held 5 bases outside the gene matches. The CDR3 totals 18 residues. Per the germline V gene, CDR1 is LGHNA and CDR2 is YSLEER. The CDR3 bases are TGCGCCAGCAGCCAATTACTAGCGGGGGTCGCGAACACCGGGGAGCTGTTTTTT. As protein: CASSQLLAGVANTGELFF.

The J gene is TRBJ2-5, the V gene TRBV6-5, with 8 bases matching TRBD1. Germline V CDR1 and CDR2: MNHEY, SVGAGI. V shed 8 bases, J shed 1 base, and the junction held 9 bases outside the gene matches. This CDR3 spans 15 amino acids. The CDR3: CASRGQGAIQETQYF. The CDR3 nucleotides read TGTGCCAGCCGAGGGCAGGGGGCGATCCAAGAGACCCAGTACTTC.

The chain carries TRBV7-6 and TRBJ1-2, with D uncertain. Trimming shortened V by 5 bases and J by 0 bases, and 16 bases separated the two germline ends. The CDR3 length is 16 residues. Germline values: CDR1 SGHVS, CDR2 FNYEAQ. The CDR3 DNA follows: TGTGCCAGCAGCCCAAGGGAGGCCCCGCCTAACTATGGCTACACCTTC. Protein sequence: CASSPREAPPNYGYTF.

J is TRBJ2-5 and V is TRBV18; the D gene is possibly TRBD2 (5 bases). CDR1 and CDR2 (germline): KGHSH, LQKENI. This CDR3 region has 13 residues. V shed 4 bases and J shed 7 bases, with 13 bases lying between them. The CDR3 is CASSREKEGTQYF. DNA of the CDR3: TGTGCCAGCTCACGGGAGAAAGAGGGGACCCAGTACTTC. Variable domain in full (rest from reference TRBV18 and TRBJ2-5): NAGVMQNPRHLVRRRGQEARLRCSPMKGHSHVYWYRQLPEEGLKFMVYLQKENIIDESGMPKERFSAEFPKEGPSILRIQQVVRGDSAAYFCASSREKEGTQYFGPGTRLLVL.

The genes are TRBV5-1 and TRBJ1-6; 8 nucleotides align to TRBD1. This CDR3 region has 15 residues. Germline trimming cut 4 bases from V and 5 bases from J; bases unmatched to any gene: 5. CDR1 and CDR2 from the germline V gene are SGHRS and YFSETQ. The CDR3 region is CASSPDRVDNSPLHF. In DNA form, the CDR3 reads TGCGCCAGCAGCCCGGACAGGGTGGATAATTCACCCCTCCACTTT.

This clone was detected a few times. This chain uses TRBV25-1 with TRBJ2-1; TRBD2 is a possible D gene (6 bases). The germline V gene encodes CDR1 MGHDK and CDR2 SYGVNS. Deletions cut 2 bases from V and 1 base from J, with 12 bases between. CDR3 size: 16 residues. DNA for the CDR3: TGTGCCAGCAGTGAAGCCTGGAGGGAGTCCTACAATGAGCAGTTCTTC. Its translation: CASSEAWRESYNEQFF.

Only a few counts were recorded for this clone. The chain carries TRBV11-1 and TRBJ2-7, with D perhaps TRBD2 (5 bases). This CDR3 comprises 14 residues. Between the trimmed V and J ends, which lost 2 bases and 4 bases, there was a span of 12 bases. Germline V gene sequence: CDR1 SGHAT, CDR2 FQDESV (reference sequence). CDR3 sequence (DNA): TGTGCCAGCAGCTTAAGAGGGAGAAGGTACGAGCAGTACTTC. This codes for CASSLRGRRYEQYF.

About this clone: Other DNA variants within this sample encode the same CDR3. This chain joins TRBV4-3 and TRBJ2-7, with 10 positions matching TRBD1. Germline lookup yields CDR1 LGHNA and CDR2 YSLEER. V shed 4 bases and J 0 bases; nucleotides not matched to a gene: 0. The CDR3 consists of 14 residues. In DNA form, the CDR3 reads TGCGCCAGCAGCCGGACAGGGGGCTCCTACGAGCAGTACTTC. Amino acids: CASSRTGGSYEQYF.

The chain combines TRBV10-3 with TRBJ1-2; 7 nucleotides agree with TRBD1. Germline assignment: CDR1 ENHRY and CDR2 SYGVKD. This CDR3 comprises 15 residues. V was clipped by 6 bases and J by 2 bases; unmatched bases: 9. The CDR3 reads CAISRGTALNYGYTF. The CDR3, as DNA: TGTGCCATCAGCAGGGGGACAGCCTTAAACTATGGCTACACCTTC.

By frequency in the sample, this clone is medium-sized. The chain recombines TRBV7-2 with TRBJ1-5, with D hard to call. The CDR3 extends over 16 amino acids. Germline V gene lookup returns CDR1 SGHTA and CDR2 FQGNSA. The V and J ends lost 1 base and 0 bases respectively, with 10 bases between them. DNA of the CDR3: TGTGCCAGCAGCTTAGTTGGAGGAGATAGCAATCAGCCCCAGCATTTT. Translated: CASSLVGGDSNQPQHF.

This clone was observed at least ten times. The V gene is TRBV6-1, the J gene TRBJ2-1; 7 bases are a match to TRBD2. The germline V gene has CDR1 MNHNS and CDR2 SASEGT. V lost 4 bases to trimming and J lost 7 bases; unmatched junction nucleotides: 16. This CDR3 is built from 17 residues. The CDR3 here is CASSVTPSGAPPNEQFF. For the CDR3, the DNA is TGTGCCAGCAGTGTAACCCCCAGCGGGGCCCCCCCTAATGAGCAGTTCTTC.

J is TRBJ2-3 and V is TRBV15, with D maybe TRBD2 (6 bases). The germline CDR1 and CDR2 sequences are LNHNV and YYDKDF (reference sequence). Trimming stripped 1 base from V and 10 bases from J, with 9 bases between. This CDR3 has 12 amino acids. In nucleotides, the CDR3 is TGTGCCACCAGCAGAGGCCCTAGCGCGCAGTATTTT. It codes for CATSRGPSAQYF. The whole variable domain, filled in from reference TRBV15 and TRBJ2-3, reads DAMVIQNPRYQVTQFGKPVTLSCSQTLNHNVMYWYQQKSSQAPKLLFHYYDKDFNNEADTPDNFQSRRPNTSFCFLDIRSPGLGDTAMYLCATSRGPSAQYFGPGTRLTVL.

In this sample, this clone turned up a few times. The chain employs TRBV9 and TRBJ2-5, with 14 bases identical to TRBD2. The germline CDR1 and CDR2 sequences are SGDLS and YYNGEE. This CDR3 is built from 16 residues. V lost 4 bases, J lost 5 bases, and 7 bases stayed unmatched. The CDR3 DNA follows: TGTGCCAGCAGCTGGACTAGCGGGGGGCTCCGGGAGACCCAGTACTTC. Residues: CASSWTSGGLRETQYF.

There are a few counts of this clone. This chain uses TRBV7-8 with TRBJ1-5; D perhaps matches TRBD1 (5 bases). The CDR3 is 13 amino acids. Trimming took off 5 bases at V and 7 bases at J, with 12 bases between the two ends. The germline V gene has CDR1 SGHVS and CDR2 FQNEAQ. The CDR3 loop reads CASSNQGSQPQHF. The CDR3 coding sequence is TGTGCCAGCAGCAACCAGGGTAGCCAGCCCCAGCATTTT.

This sequence joins TRBV7-3 and TRBJ2-2; D may be TRBD2 (6 bases). Germline V gives CDR1 SGHTA, CDR2 FQGTGA. This CDR3 region has 15 residues. The V gene lost 1 base and the J gene lost 1 base, with 7 bases spanning the gap. For the CDR3, the DNA is TGTGCCAGCAGCTTAATCGGGGGGAACACCGGGGAGCTGTTTTTT. It codes for CASSLIGGNTGELFF.

This clone was recorded once. This chain joins TRBV19 and TRBJ1-1, with TRBD1 identical over 10 bases. The CDR3 loop spans 16 amino acids. Trimming cost V 6 bases and J 1 base; bases outside gene matches: 8. CDR1 and CDR2 (germline): LNHDA, SQIVND (reference sequence). The CDR3 protein is CASRSVGQGENTEAFF. The DNA for the CDR3 is TGTGCCAGTAGGTCCGTTGGACAGGGGGAGAACACTGAAGCTTTCTTT.